This TCR beta chain was captured in a study of T cell clonotyping in hematopoietic cell transplantation. This CDR3 is built from 16 residues. With 3 bases removed from V and 4 bases from J, the gap between germline ends came to 19 bases. The germline CDR1 and CDR2 sequences are SGHRS and YFSETQ. The table came from immunoSEQ multiplex PCR; TCRdb's copy has only in-frame clones and leaves some out. The data show about 69,000 clones, approximately 94% seen once. This TCR was recovered from a man aged 50 to 60 in good health. Some clones in this sample may be carry-over from other donors' samples. The rearrangement uses TRBV5-1 and TRBJ1-1; TRBD1 is a possible D gene (5 bases). Sequenced sample: peripheral blood mononuclear cells. The CDR3 loop is CASSSGGLRGFTEAFF. CDR3 DNA sequence: TGCGCCAGCAGCTCGGGGGGTTTGAGGGGTTTCACTGAAGCTTTCTTT.